This T cell receptor (beta chain) was observed in a study of technical replicates of blood from a few donors. TCRdb keeps only in-frame clones here, not all; method: immunoSEQ multiplex PCR. The sample comprises approximately 88,000 clones, around 94% of which are singletons, and more than 0.2% rests with the top ten. With 3 bases clipped from V and 3 bases from J, the junction kept 5 bases outside the gene matches. The CDR3 spans 14 residues. Looked up from germline, CDR1 is LNHDA and CDR2 is SQIVND (reference sequence). The rearrangement links TRBV19 to TRBJ2-7, with 7 bases that match TRBD2. The TCR sequence derives from a human donor in good health. The sample consisted of T cells isolated from PBMCs. CDR3 sequence: CASSMVGGGYEQYF. The CDR3 coding sequence is TGTGCCAGTAGTATGGTGGGGGGGGGCTACGAGCAGTACTTC.